One and the same sample provided the 24 T cell receptor beta chains below, sequenced in a study of blood T cell repertoires in COVID-19. Sequenced by immunoSEQ multiplex PCR; TCRdb stores in-frame clones only, minus some. Altogether roughly 70,000 clones are present, 75% to 90% being singletons, with the ten largest covering 4% to 5.5%. The sequencing sample was made of peripheral blood. Receptors were obtained from a man aged 50-60 years with active COVID-19.

The rearrangement uses TRBV15 and TRBJ1-4; D unclear. Trimming cost V 0 bases and J 0 bases, with 5 bases left between them. The length of the CDR3 is 15 residues. CDR1 is LNHNV and CDR2 is YYDKDF in the germline V gene (reference sequence). CDR3 protein: CATSRETSTNEKLFF. CDR3 DNA sequence: TGTGCCACCAGCAGAGAAACATCAACTAATGAAAAACTGTTTTTT.

The J gene is TRBJ2-7, the V gene TRBV6-2 or TRBV6-3; 8 bases are shared with TRBD2. Per germline, CDR1 MNHEY and CDR2 SVGEGT. V shed 5 bases and J 2 bases; nucleotides not matched to a gene: 14. The length of the CDR3 is 17 residues. The CDR3 reads CASSALKSGSAAYEQYF. The DNA of the CDR3 is TGTGCCAGCAGTGCGCTAAAAAGCGGGAGTGCAGCCTACGAGCAGTACTTC.

This clone came up a few times. The chain links TRBV11-3 to TRBJ1-1, with D possibly TRBD1 on 5 matching bases. The CDR3 covers 13 residues. Germline lookup yields CDR1 SGHNT and CDR2 YENEEA. V lost 3 bases to trimming and J lost 6 bases, with 11 bases between them. CDR3 sequence reads: CASSLAGKAEAFF. The CDR3 DNA reads TGTGCCAGCAGCTTGGCAGGGAAGGCTGAAGCTTTCTTT.

The J gene is TRBJ2-7, the V gene TRBV19; TRBD2 aligns across 10 bases. The CDR3 loop spans 14 amino acids. Germline V gene sequence: CDR1 LNHDA, CDR2 SQIVND (reference sequence). V was pared by 5 bases and J by 1 base, with 2 bases of the junction left unmatched. CDR3 region: CASSSSGSSYEQYF. CDR3 sequence (DNA): TGTGCCAGTAGTTCTAGCGGGAGTTCCTACGAGCAGTACTTC.

V gene TRBV5-6 combines with J gene TRBJ2-1, with D perhaps matching TRBD1 (6 bases). CDR1 is SGHDT, CDR2 YYEEEE, per germline. Trimming removed 4 bases at V and 6 bases at J, with 14 bases between. CDR3 size: 14 residues. The CDR3 region is CASSPGTRRNEQFF. The DNA for the CDR3 is TGTGCCAGCAGCCCCGGGACACGGCGCAATGAGCAGTTCTTC. The entire variable domain, with the rest obtained from reference TRBV5-6 and TRBJ2-1, is as follows: DAGVTQSPTHLIKTRGQQVTLRCSPKSGHDTVSWYQQALGQGPQFIFQYYEEEERQRGNFPDRFSGHQFPNYSSELNVNALLLGDSALYLCASSPGTRRNEQFFGPGTRLTVL.

CDR3 amino acids: CASSDRVGVDAFF. The CDR3 DNA sequence: TGTGCCAGCAGTGACAGGGTGGGGGTTGACGCTTTCTTT. The J gene is TRBJ1-1, the V gene TRBV6-6; 7 bases are a match to TRBD1. CDR1 and CDR2 from the germline V gene are MNHNY and SVGAGI (reference sequence). J was trimmed by 11 bases and V by 5 bases; bases with no gene match: 11. This CDR3 comprises 13 residues.

The chain combines TRBV7-8 with TRBJ2-7; 8 bases match TRBD1. Per germline, CDR1 SGHVS and CDR2 FQNEAQ. The CDR3 runs to 13 residues. Losses at the gene ends were 7 bases for V and 3 bases for J; bases not matched to a gene: 5. The CDR3, as DNA: TGTGCCAGCACCTGGACAGGGATCTACGAGCAGTACTTC. Translated, it gives CASTWTGIYEQYF.

The chain is built from TRBV15 and TRBJ2-7, with 9 bases matching TRBD2. Germline-derived CDR1 and CDR2 are LNHNV and YYDKDF (reference sequence). CDR3 length equals 16 residues. The V segment lost 4 bases and the J segment 0 bases; nucleotides outside the gene matches: 7. CDR3 amino acids: CATSNGLAKHSYEQYF. In DNA, the CDR3 is TGTGCCACCAGCAATGGACTAGCGAAACACTCCTACGAGCAGTACTTC.

The chain recombines TRBV19 with TRBJ2-2; possibly TRBD1 for D (5 bases). CDR1 and CDR2 from the germline V gene are LNHDA and SQIVND (reference sequence). The CDR3 totals 13 residues. V lost 2 bases and J 7 bases, leaving 8 bases between the germline ends. This CDR3 reads CASSINQGGELFF. CDR3 bases: TGTGCCAGTAGTATAAACCAGGGCGGGGAGCTGTTTTTT.

The sample holds one count of this clone. The chain recombines TRBV7-3 with TRBJ2-5, with 10 bases fitting TRBD1. Germline V CDR1 and CDR2: SGHTA, FQGTGA. The CDR3 is made up of 18 amino acids. Trimming cost V 1 base and J 5 bases; bases outside gene matches: 13. The CDR3 nucleotides are TGTGCCAGCAGCTTAAAAGGGACAGGGGCGGGGGCATCGGAGACCCAGTACTTC. Protein product: CASSLKGTGAGASETQYF.

This chain uses TRBV9 with TRBJ2-2, with D unresolved. Trimming took 0 bases from V and 0 from J, leaving 9 bases between them. Germline loops: CDR1 SGDLS, CDR2 YYNGEE. The CDR3 runs to 16 residues. CDR3 nucleotide sequence: TGTGCCAGCAGCGTAGCGAGGTCTTCGAACACCGGGGAGCTGTTTTTT. It specifies CASSVARSSNTGELFF.

A single count supports this clone. The chain combines TRBV14 with TRBJ2-1; 12 bases are a match to TRBD2. V lost 2 bases, J lost 4 bases, and 12 bases stayed unmatched. The V gene's germline CDR1 is SGHDN and CDR2 FVKESK. The CDR3 has 19 residues. The CDR3 reads CASSQLGLAGWSFYNEQFF. Here the CDR3 DNA reads TGTGCCAGCAGCCAACTGGGACTAGCGGGTTGGAGTTTTTACAATGAGCAGTTCTTC.

In the case of this clone: At one boundary the junction diverges from the germline segment, which might be a read error. J is TRBJ2-1 and V is TRBV18, with 7 bases lining up with TRBD2. The V gene's germline CDR1 is KGHSH and CDR2 LQKENI. CDR3 length: 16 residues. CDR3 protein: CASSPPLGLVHNEQFF. CDR3 bases: TGTGCCAGCTCGCCACCGCTCGGACTAGTCCACAATGAGCAGTTCTTC.

The CDR3 nucleotides read TGCGCCAGCAGCAGTAGTACGCCTAACACTGAAGCTTTCTTT. Protein sequence: CASSSSTPNTEAFF. This rearrangement joins TRBV5-1 to TRBJ1-1, with D uncertain. Germline loops: CDR1 SGHRS, CDR2 YFSETQ. There are 14 residues in the CDR3. V was shortened by 4 bases and J by 2 bases, with 12 bases between the two germline ends. The full variable domain, with the rest looked up from reference TRBV5-1 and TRBJ1-1, is KAGVTQTPRYLIKTRGQQVTLSCSPISGHRSVSWYQQTPGQGLQFLFEYFSETQRNKGNFPGRFSGRQFSNSRSEMNVSTLELGDSALYLCASSSSTPNTEAFFGQGTRLTVV.

The gene calls are TRBV7-2 and TRBJ2-3; 7 bases fit TRBD1. Germline CDR1 SGHTA, CDR2 FQGNSA. The ends lost 8 bases at V and 1 base at J; junction bases unmatched: 3. The CDR3 runs 13 residues. CDR3 nucleotide sequence: TGTGCCAGCGGGACAGTAGGCACAGATACGCAGTATTTT. Translated, it gives CASGTVGTDTQYF.

The genes are TRBV5-5 and TRBJ1-5, with D possibly being TRBD1 (5 bases). CDR1 and CDR2 from the germline V gene are SGHKS and YYEKEE (reference sequence). The CDR3 runs to 15 residues. The V end lost 1 base, the J end lost 4 bases, and 12 bases lay between the germline ends. Here the CDR3 DNA reads TGTGCCAGCAGCTTGCCAGGGTCAGCAAATCAGCCCCAGCATTTT. Encoded protein: CASSLPGSANQPQHF.

This sequence joins TRBV24-1 and TRBJ1-1; D is undetermined. This CDR3 spans 13 amino acids. V was pared by 3 bases and J by 9 bases, with 13 bases between. CDR1 KGHDR and CDR2 SFDVKD come from the germline V gene. In DNA, the CDR3 is TGTGCCACCAGTGATCCCTGGGGAGGAAAAGCTTTCTTT. Its translation: CATSDPWGGKAFF.

This sequence joins TRBV11-3 and TRBJ2-7; no clear D. The CDR3 is made up of 14 amino acids. Trimming pared 5 bases from V and 1 base from J, leaving 12 bases between. Germline loops: CDR1 SGHNT, CDR2 YENEEA. CDR3 in DNA: TGTGCCAGCAGCCATCCGTTAACTTCCTACGAGCAGTACTTC. Its translation is CASSHPLTSYEQYF. Full variable domain (missing parts from reference TRBV11-3 and TRBJ2-7): EAGVVQSPRYKIIEKKQPVAFWCNPISGHNTLYWYLQNLGQGPELLIRYENEEAVDDSQLPKDRFSAERLKGVDSTLKIQPAELGDSAVYLCASSHPLTSYEQYFGPGTRLTVT.

The gene calls are TRBV5-4 and TRBJ2-6; a possible D gene is TRBD2 (6 bases). Trimming cost V 0 bases and J 0 bases, with 10 bases left between them. The CDR3 loop spans 17 amino acids. Germline loops: CDR1 SGHNT, CDR2 YYREEE (reference sequence). The CDR3 bases are TGTGCCAGCAGCTTGGGGGGAGGCACCTCTGGGGCCAACGTCCTGACTTTC. Amino acids: CASSLGGGTSGANVLTF.

This clone was seen a few times. The V gene is TRBV28, the J gene TRBJ1-3, with no clear D. Germline CDR1 MDHEN, CDR2 SYDVKM. CDR3 length: 15 amino acids. V lost 7 bases and J 0 bases, leaving 13 bases between the germline ends. The CDR3 DNA is TGTGCCAGCATTACCCTCCGGGACTCTGGAAACACCATATATTTT. Its protein is CASITLRDSGNTIYF.

The chain carries TRBV29-1 and TRBJ2-4; tentatively, D is TRBD2 (5 bases). The V end lost 2 bases, the J end lost 8 bases, and 13 bases lay between the germline ends. This CDR3 is 13 amino acids long. Germline lookup yields CDR1 SQVTM and CDR2 ANQGSEA. CDR3 region: CSVEMILGDIQYF. The CDR3, as DNA: TGCAGCGTTGAAATGATCCTGGGAGACATTCAGTACTTC.

The rearrangement joins TRBV4-2 to TRBJ1-5; weak D call: TRBD1 (5 bases). The V gene lost 0 bases and the J gene lost 7 bases, with 13 bases spanning the gap. This CDR3 comprises 15 residues. The germline gives CDR1 LGHNA, CDR2 YNFKEQ. CDR3 DNA sequence: TGTGCCAGCAGCCAAGAAGGCGGGGCAGGACAGCCCCAGCATTTT. It translates to CASSQEGGAGQPQHF.

The chain employs TRBV9 and TRBJ1-1; 10 nucleotides line up with TRBD1. Germline assignment: CDR1 SGDLS and CDR2 YYNGEE. The V segment lost 3 bases and the J segment 6 bases; nucleotides outside the gene matches: 8. This CDR3 region has 15 residues. Here the CDR3 DNA reads TGTGCCAGCAGCGGGACAGGGGGGCAATGGGCTGAAGCTTTCTTT. Its translation is CASSGTGGQWAEAFF.

The gene calls are TRBV9 and TRBJ1-1, with TRBD1 matching over 8 bases. CDR1 is SGDLS, CDR2 YYNGEE, per germline. The CDR3 length is 15 residues. V shed 1 base, J shed 6 bases, and the junction held 8 bases outside the gene matches. CDR3 protein: CASSVNQGATAEAFF. The CDR3 DNA sequence: TGTGCCAGCAGCGTAAACCAGGGGGCGACTGCTGAAGCTTTCTTT.